Presented here are 29 T cell receptor beta chains from one specimen sequenced in a study of vaccination effects on CD4 cells after COVID-19. These receptors have no identified antigens. Having been cultured for about 10 days, the cells underwent CD4+ T cell isolation. This table comes from immunoSEQ multiplex PCR, and its TCRdb copy is limited to in-frame clones, with some not included. The repertoire has tens of thousands of clones, 70% to 85% of them found once; the top ten carry approximately 24%. Sequences were derived from CD4+ T cells from PBMCs cultured without peptide, sampled before COVID-19 vaccination. The source is a human donor who had a prior SARS-CoV-2 infection.

The chain is built from TRBV29-1 and TRBJ2-2, with a tentative D call TRBD2 (6 bases). This CDR3 spans 11 amino acids. Trimming shortened V by 6 bases and J by 7 bases, and 9 bases separated the two germline ends. CDR1 is SQVTM, CDR2 ANQGSEA, per germline. The CDR3 DNA sequence: TGCAGCGTGGGGCGGGGCGGGGAGCTGTTTTTT. As protein: CSVGRGGELFF.

Remarks on this clone: Sequence at one end of the junction differs from germline and may be a read error. This chain uses TRBV2 with TRBJ1-5, with D unclear. There are 16 residues in the CDR3. CDR1 is SNHLY and CDR2 is FYNNEI in the germline V gene. CDR3 loop: CASRGVNGFLNQPPHF. CDR3 DNA sequence: TGTGCCAGCAGAGGAGTAAACGGATTCTTAAATCAGCCCCCGCATTTT.

This clone came up many times. The chain employs TRBV6-5 and TRBJ1-6; D ambiguous. The germline V gene encodes CDR1 MNHEY and CDR2 SVGAGI. The CDR3 has 14 residues. Trimming pared 6 bases from V and 7 bases from J, leaving 13 bases between. CDR3 sequence (DNA): TGTGCCAGCAGGCCCGACGGCTCAAATTCACCCCTCCACTTT. Translated: CASRPDGSNSPLHF.

CDR3 nucleotide sequence: TGTGCCAGCAGTGAAACCTCGGGGGCGGATACGCAGTATTTT. This gives the protein CASSETSGADTQYF. J is TRBJ2-3 and V is TRBV25-1, with D possibly called TRBD1 or TRBD2 (6 bases each). This CDR3 comprises 14 residues. The germline gives CDR1 MGHDK, CDR2 SYGVNS. The V end lost 2 bases, the J end lost 6 bases, and 12 bases lay between the germline ends.

The rearrangement links TRBV19 to TRBJ2-1; 9 nucleotides agree with TRBD2. Trimming at V came to 5 bases and at J to 6 bases, leaving 8 bases not matched to a gene. Looked up from germline, CDR1 is LNHDA and CDR2 is SQIVND (reference sequence). The CDR3 extends over 15 amino acids. The CDR3 bases are TGTGCCAGTAGTTGGGGAGCGGGAGGTATCAATGAGCAGTTCTTC. Protein product: CASSWGAGGINEQFF.

This chain links TRBV10-3 with TRBJ2-3; weak D call: TRBD2 (6 bases). V dropped 8 bases and J dropped 7 bases, with 22 bases sitting between them. Germline-derived CDR1 and CDR2 are ENHRY and SYGVKD. This CDR3 has 15 residues. CDR3 sequence: CAIFAGRDVGNTQYF. The CDR3 region has the DNA TGTGCCATCTTTGCGGGGCGGGACGTTGGGAATACGCAGTATTTT.

This rearrangement joins TRBV4-2 to TRBJ2-1; D could derive from TRBD1 or TRBD2 (5 bases each). The CDR3 is 15 residues long. CDR1 and CDR2 (germline): LGHNA, YNFKEQ. The ends were cut back, 3 bases at V and 3 bases at J, with 12 bases in the middle. CDR3 DNA sequence: TGTGCCAGCAGCCAGGAGGACATAGACTACAATGAGCAGTTCTTC. Its protein product is CASSQEDIDYNEQFF.

The chain is built from TRBV5-1 and TRBJ2-7; D is tentatively TRBD1 or TRBD2 (5 bases each). V lost 4 bases to trimming and J lost 0 bases, with 20 bases between them. The CDR3 totals 17 residues. The V gene's germline CDR1 is SGHRS and CDR2 YFSETQ. The CDR3: CASSGTQGVGSSYEQYF. Written as DNA, the CDR3 is TGCGCCAGCAGCGGCACTCAGGGTGTGGGGAGCTCCTACGAGCAGTACTTC.

This clone was found a few times. This chain connects TRBV7-2 to TRBJ2-5; 7 bases fit TRBD1. The CDR3 extends over 15 amino acids. Germline CDR1 reads SGHTA; CDR2 reads FQGNSA. Losses at the gene ends were 5 bases for V and 2 bases for J; bases not matched to a gene: 8. This CDR3 reads CASSKNRGGQETQYF. CDR3 DNA sequence: TGTGCCAGCAGCAAAAACAGGGGCGGTCAAGAGACCCAGTACTTC.

This clone was seen a few times. The chain employs TRBV30 and TRBJ2-5; tentative D call: TRBD1 (6 bases). V lost 2 bases and J 5 bases, leaving 12 bases between the germline ends. The CDR3 contains 13 residues. CDR1 is GTSNPN, CDR2 SVGIG, per germline (reference sequence). CDR3 in DNA: TGTGCCTGGAGTCGGACAGCAGGGGAGACCCAGTACTTC. As protein: CAWSRTAGETQYF.

The genes are TRBV30 and TRBJ1-1, with no clear D. The germline CDR1 and CDR2 sequences are GTSNPN and SVGIG (reference sequence). This CDR3 comprises 14 residues. Trimming removed 1 base at V and 1 base at J, with 10 bases between. The CDR3 region is CAWSDPRRNTEAFF. The DNA for the CDR3 is TGTGCCTGGAGTGACCCCAGGCGGAACACTGAAGCTTTCTTT.

The V and J genes are TRBV12-3 or TRBV12-4 and TRBJ1-1; 9 bases are shared with TRBD1. V shed 5 bases, J shed 10 bases, and the junction held 8 bases outside the gene matches. The length of the CDR3 is 13 residues. CDR3 loop: CASSTTGGFVAFF. CDR3 nucleotides: TGTGCCAGCAGTACGACAGGGGGTTTTGTAGCTTTCTTT.

Ten or more counts support this clone. The rearrangement joins TRBV6-5 to TRBJ2-7; D possibly corresponds to TRBD2 (6 bases). Germline V gene data show CDR1 as MNHEY and CDR2 as SVGAGI. With 6 bases removed from V and 0 bases from J, the gap between germline ends came to 15 bases. CDR3 size: 15 residues. The CDR3 bases are TGTGCCAGCAGATTACTAGCCCTCAGCTCCTACGAGCAGTACTTC. Its translation: CASRLLALSSYEQYF.

This clone occurred once. This chain joins TRBV5-5 and TRBJ2-7; tentatively, D is TRBD1 (6 bases). This CDR3 has 14 amino acids. Germline values: CDR1 SGHKS, CDR2 YYEKEE (reference sequence). The V gene lost 0 bases and the J gene lost 4 bases, with 11 bases spanning the gap. The CDR3 coding sequence is TGTGCCAGCAGCTTGGCCACAGGGTCGTACGAGCAGTACTTC. It specifies CASSLATGSYEQYF.

The gene calls are TRBV19 and TRBJ2-5; unclear D gene. Germline V CDR1 and CDR2: LNHDA, SQIVND (reference sequence). V dropped 6 bases and J dropped 4 bases, with 6 bases sitting between them. The CDR3 runs 11 residues. Written as DNA, the CDR3 is TGTGCCAGTAGCCGAGGAGAGACCCAGTACTTC. Translation: CASSRGETQYF.

This chain connects TRBV30 to TRBJ2-3; 15 bases are a match to TRBD2. Trimming removed 2 bases from V and 4 bases from J; junction bases left unmatched: 4. The CDR3 runs to 16 residues. CDR1 is GTSNPN and CDR2 is SVGIG in the germline V gene (reference sequence). The CDR3 DNA follows: TGTGCCTGGAGTCGGACTAGCGGGAGGGTGTCAGATACGCAGTATTTT. Its translation is CAWSRTSGRVSDTQYF.

The V gene is TRBV6-2 or TRBV6-3, the J gene TRBJ2-3, with D perhaps TRBD1 or TRBD2 (5 bases each). Trimming left V 1 base short and J 3 bases short, with 14 bases between. This CDR3 contains 16 residues. CDR1 is MNHEY, CDR2 SVGEGT, per germline. CDR3 nucleotide sequence: TGTGCCAGCAGTTACTGGGACGGGACCGGAACAGATACGCAGTATTTT. This gives the protein CASSYWDGTGTDTQYF.

The chain links TRBV5-1 to TRBJ2-1, with a possible D match to TRBD1 (5 bases). V lost 0 bases and J 8 bases, leaving 9 bases between the germline ends. This CDR3 has 13 residues. The V gene's germline CDR1 is SGHRS and CDR2 YFSETQ. The CDR3 reads CASSLDQGDEQFF. CDR3 DNA sequence: TGCGCCAGCAGCTTGGACCAAGGGGATGAGCAGTTCTTC.

Comment on this clone: The junction departs from the called germline gene at one end, perhaps through a read error. The chain has TRBV18 and TRBJ1-2, with 8 nucleotides matching TRBD1. This CDR3 has 15 amino acids. CDR1 and CDR2 from the germline V gene are KGHSH and LQKENI. CDR3 in amino acids: CASSPPTGVYYGYTF. The CDR3 DNA sequence: TGTGCCAGCTCACCACCGACAGGGGTGTACTATGGCTACACCTTT.

The chain is built from TRBV5-1 and TRBJ2-3, with D possibly matching TRBD2 (6 bases). V lost 4 bases and J 2 bases, leaving 11 bases between the germline ends. The germline V gene encodes CDR1 SGHRS and CDR2 YFSETQ. This CDR3 is built from 14 residues. CDR3 sequence (DNA): TGCGCCAGCAGCGTAGAGGACTACACAGATACGCAGTATTTT. This codes for CASSVEDYTDTQYF.

The rearrangement links TRBV27 to TRBJ2-2; D perhaps matches TRBD1 (5 bases). CDR1 MNHEY and CDR2 SMNVEV come from the germline V gene (reference sequence). This CDR3 is built from 17 residues. The V gene lost 3 bases and the J gene lost 2 bases, with 16 bases spanning the gap. The CDR3, as DNA: TGTGCCAGCAGTTTCTACATAAGCGACAGTAACACCGGGGAGCTGTTTTTT. It yields the protein CASSFYISDSNTGELFF.

This clone appeared a few times. J is TRBJ2-6 and V is TRBV23-1; D unclear. TRBV23-1 is placed among ORFs of uncertain function. The CDR3 spans 17 residues. The ends were cut back, 7 bases at V and 0 bases at J, with 16 bases in the middle. The CDR3 protein is CASTRTEGISGANVLTF. CDR3 DNA sequence: TGCGCCAGCACCCGGACGGAAGGGATCTCTGGGGCCAACGTCCTGACTTTC.

This clone was found a few times. This chain connects TRBV18 to TRBJ1-5; D gene ambiguous. In germline, CDR1 is KGHSH, CDR2 LQKENI. The CDR3 is 13 amino acids. V lost 1 base and J 2 bases, leaving 3 bases between the germline ends. The chain's CDR3 is CASSPHRNQPQHF. In nucleotides, the CDR3 is TGTGCCAGCTCACCACATCGCAATCAGCCCCAGCATTTT.

The chain has TRBV29-1 and TRBJ1-1; D is possibly TRBD1 (6 bases). Germline V gene lookup returns CDR1 SQVTM and CDR2 ANQGSEA. The CDR3 sequence is 13 residues long. Trimming took off 7 bases at V and 2 bases at J, with 14 bases between the two ends. The chain's CDR3 is CSGAQGTNTEAFF. As DNA, the CDR3 is TGCAGCGGAGCACAGGGAACAAACACTGAAGCTTTCTTT. The full variable domain, completed using reference TRBV29-1 and TRBJ1-1, is SAVISQKPSRDICQRGTSLTIQCQVDSQVTMMFWYRQQPGQSLTLIATANQGSEATYESGFVIDKFPISRPNLTFSTLTVSNMSPEDSSIYLCSGAQGTNTEAFFGQGTRLTVV.

This chain connects TRBV9 to TRBJ2-1, with TRBD1 matching over 8 bases. The V gene end was trimmed by 4 bases and the J gene end by 0 bases; junction bases not matched to a gene: 6. Germline assignment: CDR1 SGDLS and CDR2 YYNGEE. The CDR3 runs 16 residues. CDR3 protein: CASSPRTGTSYNEQFF. In DNA form, the CDR3 reads TGTGCCAGCAGCCCCCGGACAGGGACCTCCTACAATGAGCAGTTCTTC.

This clone appeared a few times. V gene TRBV19 combines with J gene TRBJ2-6; D is ambiguous. The germline gives CDR1 LNHDA, CDR2 SQIVND (reference sequence). Trimming removed 3 bases at V and 3 bases at J, with 9 bases between. The CDR3 has 15 residues. In DNA, the CDR3 is TGTGCCAGTAGTATCGGGTCTTATGGGGCCAACGTCCTGACTTTC. Its translation is CASSIGSYGANVLTF.

The CDR3 loop reads CASSFQGEETQYF. The CDR3, as DNA: TGTGCCAGCAGCTTCCAGGGAGAAGAGACCCAGTACTTC. V gene TRBV5-8 combines with J gene TRBJ2-5; possibly TRBD1 or TRBD2 for D (5 bases each). Germline CDR1 is SGHTS and CDR2 is YDEGEE. V was pared by 2 bases and J by 3 bases, with 8 bases between. The CDR3 is 13 amino acids.

The chain's CDR3 is CASSQAYRTGSPLRYF. CDR3 DNA sequence: TGTGCCAGCAGCCAAGCTTACCGGACAGGGTCCCCCCTTCGGTACTTC. The rearrangement uses TRBV3-1 (or the pseudogene TRBV3-2) and TRBJ2-7, with 8 bases lining up with TRBD1. This CDR3 is built from 16 residues. V shed 1 base, J shed 12 bases, and the junction held 17 bases outside the gene matches. The germline CDR1 and CDR2 sequences are LGHDT and YNNKEL (reference sequence).

This clone appeared a single time. The chain is built from TRBV7-2 and TRBJ2-3; no firm D call. The CDR3 covers 15 residues. Germline loops: CDR1 SGHTA, CDR2 FQGNSA. Trimming took off 1 base at V and 0 bases at J, with 8 bases between the two ends. CDR3 bases: TGTGCCAGCAGCTTAGGTTTAGTGAGCACAGATACGCAGTATTTT. Translation gives CASSLGLVSTDTQYF.